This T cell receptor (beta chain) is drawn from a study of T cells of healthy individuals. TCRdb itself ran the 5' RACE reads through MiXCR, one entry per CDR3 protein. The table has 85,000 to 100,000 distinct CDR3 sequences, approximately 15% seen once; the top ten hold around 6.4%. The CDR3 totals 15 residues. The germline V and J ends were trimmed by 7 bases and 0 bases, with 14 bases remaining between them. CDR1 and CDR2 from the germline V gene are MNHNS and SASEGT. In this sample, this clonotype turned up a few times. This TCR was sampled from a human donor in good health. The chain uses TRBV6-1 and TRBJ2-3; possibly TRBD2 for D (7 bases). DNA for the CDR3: TGTGCCAGCACGGCGGGGGCCCCTAGCACAGATACGCAGTATTTT. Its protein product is CASTAGAPSTDTQYF.